This T cell receptor (beta chain) was sequenced for a study of cytomegalovirus exposure and HLA in healthy donors. In its sample, this clone was seen once. CDR3 length: 14 residues. Germline CDR1 MNHNS, CDR2 SASEGT. V gave up 4 bases and J gave up 6 bases; unmatched junction bases: 7. Profiled with immunoSEQ multiplex PCR; TCRdb holds only in-frame clones, not every one. The data show tens of thousands of clones, around 94% seen once. The sequenced material came from PBMCs. The receptor was isolated from a woman between 18 and 29 years old in good health and CMV-seronegative. The chain couples TRBV6-1 to TRBJ1-2, with 8 bases that match TRBD1. Here the CDR3 reads CASSVQGAKDGYTF. CDR3 DNA: TGTGCCAGCAGTGTGCAGGGGGCGAAGGATGGCTACACCTTC.